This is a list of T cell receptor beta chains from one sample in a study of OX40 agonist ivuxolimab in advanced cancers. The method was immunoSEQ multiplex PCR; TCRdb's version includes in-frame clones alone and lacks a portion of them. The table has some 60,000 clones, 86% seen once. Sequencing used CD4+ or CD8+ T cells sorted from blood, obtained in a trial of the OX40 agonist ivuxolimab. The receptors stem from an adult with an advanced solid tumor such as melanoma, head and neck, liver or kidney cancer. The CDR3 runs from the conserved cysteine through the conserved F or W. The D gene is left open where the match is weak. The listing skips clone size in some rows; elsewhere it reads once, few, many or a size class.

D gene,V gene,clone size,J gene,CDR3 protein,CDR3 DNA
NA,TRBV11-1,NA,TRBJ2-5,CASSYRTNQETQYF,TGTGCCAGCAGCTACCGGACGAATCAAGAGACCCAGTACTTC
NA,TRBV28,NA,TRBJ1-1,CASRSILVTEAFF,TGTGCCAGCAGATCGATCCTCGTCACTGAAGCTTTCTTT
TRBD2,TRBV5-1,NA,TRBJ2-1,CASSVTSGPYNEQFF,TGCGCCAGCAGCGTAACTAGCGGTCCCTACAATGAGCAGTTCTTC
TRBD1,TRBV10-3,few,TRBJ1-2,CAIRTGTGDYGYTF,TGTGCCATCAGGACCGGGACAGGCGATTATGGCTACACCTTC
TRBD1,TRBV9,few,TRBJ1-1,CASSVTGGAEAFF,TGTGCCAGCAGCGTGACAGGGGGAGCTGAAGCTTTCTTT
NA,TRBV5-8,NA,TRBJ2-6,CASSLGYNSGANVLTF,TGTGCCAGCAGCTTGGGGTACAACTCTGGGGCCAACGTCCTGACTTTC
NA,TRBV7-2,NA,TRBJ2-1,CASSEILGGGEQFF,TGTGCCAGCAGCGAGATCTTAGGTGGGGGCGAGCAGTTCTTC
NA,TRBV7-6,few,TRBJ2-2,CASSIFARGRNTGELFF,TGTGCCAGCAGCATCTTCGCCCGGGGGAGGAACACCGGGGAGCTGTTTTTT
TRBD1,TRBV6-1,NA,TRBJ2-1,CASSDYRGQVVDEQFF,TGTGCCAGCAGTGATTACCGAGGACAGGTCGTAGATGAGCAGTTCTTC
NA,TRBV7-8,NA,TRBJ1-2,CASSSGTVYGYTF,TGTGCCAGCAGCTCTGGGACGGTCTATGGCTACACCTTC
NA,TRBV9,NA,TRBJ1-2,CASSVALGGNYGYTF,TGTGCCAGCAGCGTAGCTTTGGGGGGCAACTATGGCTACACCTTC
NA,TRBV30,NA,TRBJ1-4,CAWDRGLREKLFF,TGTGCCTGGGATAGGGGCCTAAGGGAAAAACTGTTTTTT
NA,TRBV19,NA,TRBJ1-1,CATSGLVKGTEAFF,TGTGCCACTTCCGGCCTCGTTAAGGGAACTGAAGCTTTCTTT
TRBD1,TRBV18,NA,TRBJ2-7,CASSPGTATYEQYF,TGTGCCAGCTCACCCGGGACAGCAACCTACGAGCAGTACTTC
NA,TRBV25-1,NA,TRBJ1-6,CASRSVGEDSPLHF,TGTGCCAGCAGGAGCGTAGGGGAAGACTCACCCCTCCACTTT
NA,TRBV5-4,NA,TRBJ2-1,CASSLSTGAYNEQFF,TGTGCCAGCAGCTTGTCAACGGGGGCCTACAATGAGCAGTTCTTC
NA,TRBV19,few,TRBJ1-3,CASAERNTIYF,TGTGCCAGCGCGGAACGAAACACCATATATTTT
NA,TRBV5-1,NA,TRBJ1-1,CASSLNLNTEAFF,TGCGCCAGCAGCTTAAACCTAAATACTGAAGCTTTCTTT
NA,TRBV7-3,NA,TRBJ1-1,CASSLQPDTEAFF,TGTGCCAGCAGCCTACAGCCAGACACTGAAGCTTTCTTT
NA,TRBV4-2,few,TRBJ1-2,CASSQEDHRVGMYGYTF,TGTGCCAGCAGCCAAGAAGACCACAGGGTCGGGATGTATGGCTACACCTTC
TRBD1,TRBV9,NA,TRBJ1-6,CASGTGSYNSPLHF,TGTGCCAGCGGGACAGGCTCCTATAATTCACCCCTCCACTTT
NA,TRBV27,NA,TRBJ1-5,CASRGAGGKGNQPQHF,TGTGCCAGCCGAGGGGCCGGTGGGAAAGGGAATCAGCCCCAGCATTTT
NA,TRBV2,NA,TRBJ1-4,CASKATAGANEKLFF,TGTGCCAGCAAGGCCACCGCAGGGGCTAATGAAAAACTGTTTTTT
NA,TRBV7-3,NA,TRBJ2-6,CASSPRVLGPLSGANVLTF,TGTGCCAGCAGCCCCCGCGTTTTAGGCCCCCTCTCTGGGGCCAACGTCCTGACTTTC
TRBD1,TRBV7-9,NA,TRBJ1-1,CASGDRGLNTEAFF,TGTGCCAGCGGGGACAGGGGACTGAACACTGAAGCTTTCTTT
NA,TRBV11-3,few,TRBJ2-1,CASSQFTYNEQFF,TGTGCCAGCAGCCAGTTCACGTACAATGAGCAGTTCTTC
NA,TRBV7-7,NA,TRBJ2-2,CASSLGTGELFF,TGTGCTAGCAGCTTAGGGACAGGGGAGCTGTTTTTT